This T cell receptor (beta chain) derives from a study of T cell repertoires in ileal Crohn's disease. Study overall: Patients had a median roughly 8-year disease duration, and less than 40% were active smokers. The M6 sample came from neoterminal ileum during colonoscopy after surgery.

The time point is: neoterminal ileum biopsy at postoperative endoscopy, about 6 months after surgery. Profiling relied on immunoSEQ multiplex PCR, and the TCRdb table lists in-frame clones only, not all of them. The top ten clones hold approximately 17% of a sample with 13,000 or so clones, roughly 80% of them seen once. This clone was seen more than once but under ten times. The antigen remains undetermined. The study's findings and limits: Compared with CD4 T cells, sorted CD8 cells carried more expanded clones.

Germline-derived CDR1 and CDR2 are SGHTA and FQGNSA. V lost 6 bases and J 1 base, leaving 12 bases between the germline ends. This CDR3 has 14 residues. V gene TRBV7-2 combines with J gene TRBJ1-1; D perhaps matches TRBD1 (6 bases). This TCR derives from an adult with Crohn's disease. The specimen sequenced was ileal tissue. CDR3 sequence: CASSSGAPNTEAFF. The CDR3 DNA is TGTGCCAGCAGTTCAGGGGCCCCGAACACTGAAGCTTTCTTT.